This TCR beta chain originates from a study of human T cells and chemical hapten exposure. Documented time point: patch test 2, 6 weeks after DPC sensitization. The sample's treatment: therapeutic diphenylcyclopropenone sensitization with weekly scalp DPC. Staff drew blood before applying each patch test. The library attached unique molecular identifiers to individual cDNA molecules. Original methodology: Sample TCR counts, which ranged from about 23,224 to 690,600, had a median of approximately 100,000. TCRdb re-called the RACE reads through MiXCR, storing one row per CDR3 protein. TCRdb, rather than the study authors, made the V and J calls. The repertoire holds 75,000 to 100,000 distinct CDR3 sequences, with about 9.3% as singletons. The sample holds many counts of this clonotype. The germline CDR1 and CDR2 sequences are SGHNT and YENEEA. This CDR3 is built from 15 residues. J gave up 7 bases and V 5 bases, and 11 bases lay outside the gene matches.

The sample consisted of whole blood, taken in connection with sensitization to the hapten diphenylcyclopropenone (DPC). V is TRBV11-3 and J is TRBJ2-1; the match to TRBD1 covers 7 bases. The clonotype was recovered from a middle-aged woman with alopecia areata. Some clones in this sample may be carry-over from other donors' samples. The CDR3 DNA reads TGTGCCAGCAGCCCCCCGGGACAGAGTTTGAATGAGCAGTTCTTC. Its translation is CASSPPGQSLNEQFF.